A selection of T cell receptor beta chains follows, all from one sample in a study of regulatory T cells in long-lasting Graves disease. TCRdb reprocessed the multiplex PCR reads with MiXCR, giving one entry per CDR3 protein. The table shows around 450,000 distinct CDR3 sequences, with around a fifth occurring only once. The sample in question was peripheral blood mononuclear cells (PBMCs), obtained when the disease was refractory, from a patient treated with antithyroid drugs. The origin of the receptors is a female donor with Graves disease. Both conserved end residues are part of each CDR3. A D gene is named only where the DNA matches it firmly. Only part of the rows carry a size: once, few, many, or a class if the clone is expanded.

d_call,j_call,v_call,clone_size,cdr3_nt,cdr3_aa
-,TRBJ2-7,TRBV5-4,-,TGTGCCAGCAGCTTTAGCGAGACAGGCACCTACGAGCAGTACTTC,CASSFSETGTYEQYF
-,TRBJ1-5,TRBV20-1,many,TGCAGTGCTAGAGGGGTGGGGCAGCCCCAGCATTTT,CSARGVGQPQHF
TRBD2,TRBJ2-2,TRBV12-3/TRBV12-4,many,TGTGCCAGCAGTTTCGAGGTTTGGGCTAGCGGGAACACCGGGGAGCTGTTTTTT,CASSFEVWASGNTGELFF
-,TRBJ1-3,TRBV6-4,-,TGTGCCAGCAGTTACTCAGTCCACTCTGGAAACACCATATATTTT,CASSYSVHSGNTIYF
TRBD2,TRBJ2-5,TRBV2,many,TGTGCCAGCAGCCCGACTAGCTCGGAGACCCAGTACTTC,CASSPTSSETQYF
-,TRBJ2-6,TRBV20-1,-,TGCAGTGCTAGAGCCCCTACAGCCTCTGGGGCCAACGTCCTGACTTTC,CSARAPTASGANVLTF
-,TRBJ2-7,TRBV27,-,TGTGCCAGCAGTCCCTCGCTAGTAACCTACGAGCAGTACTTC,CASSPSLVTYEQYF
-,TRBJ1-1,TRBV3-1,-,TGTGCCAGCAGCCCGTTTCAGGCGGGGACTGAAGCTTTCTTT,CASSPFQAGTEAFF
TRBD1,TRBJ2-7,TRBV6-2/TRBV6-3,few,TGTGCCAGCAGAGAGGACAGGGGGAGCGACTACGAGCAGTACTTC,CASREDRGSDYEQYF
-,TRBJ1-5,TRBV9,many,TGTGCCAGCAGCGAGCGCAGACAGGTAAACAATCAGCCCCAGCATTTT,CASSERRQVNNQPQHF
-,TRBJ2-7,TRBV4-2,few,TGTGCCAGCAGCCTTGGAAGCGGATTCTCCTACGAGCAGTACTTC,CASSLGSGFSYEQYF
TRBD2,TRBJ2-1,TRBV2,-,TGTGCCAGCAGGACTAGCGGGGGAGTCCGGGAGCAGTTCTTC,CASRTSGGVREQFF
-,TRBJ2-3,TRBV29-1,few,TGCAGCGTTGAGGGGACATTACCAGATACGCAGTATTTT,CSVEGTLPDTQYF
TRBD2,TRBJ2-5,TRBV11-2,many,TGTGCCAGCAGGCGACTAGCGGGAGTGGTTAGAGAGACCCAGTACTTC,CASRRLAGVVRETQYF
TRBD2,TRBJ2-7,TRBV13,-,TGTGTCAGCAGCCCACAGCGGGGGGGTTCCTACGAGCAGTACTTC,CVSSPQRGGSYEQYF
-,TRBJ1-2,TRBV10-3,many,TGTGCCATCAGCCCCGGGGGCGCGGGCTATGGCTACACCTTC,CAISPGGAGYGYTF
TRBD2,TRBJ2-5,TRBV24-1,many,TGTGCCACCAGTGATTGGACTAGCCGGGAGACCCAGTACTTC,CATSDWTSRETQYF
-,TRBJ2-7,TRBV20-1,-,TGCAGTGCAAAGGACGGGCTAACCTCCTACGAGCAGTACTTC,CSAKDGLTSYEQYF
TRBD1,TRBJ2-7,TRBV7-8,-,TGTGCCAGCAGCTTAAAGGGGGGGACAGGGGGCGCGTACGAGCAGTACTTC,CASSLKGGTGGAYEQYF
TRBD2,TRBJ2-7,TRBV27,many,TGTGCCAGCAGTTTCATAGCGGGGGGGTCCCCCGAGCAGTACTTC,CASSFIAGGSPEQYF
-,TRBJ1-2,TRBV7-3,-,TGTGCCAGCAGCTTAAATCCGGCAGGGGATGGCTACACCTTC,CASSLNPAGDGYTF
TRBD1,TRBJ2-6,TRBV19,few,TGTGCCAGTAGTTTCGGACAGGGCCTCTCTGGGGCCAACGTCCTGACTTTC,CASSFGQGLSGANVLTF
-,TRBJ1-2,TRBV5-1,many,TGCGCCAGCAGCTTCGGTGCGGCGTTTGGCTATGGCTACACCTTC,CASSFGAAFGYGYTF
TRBD1,TRBJ1-3,TRBV7-9,-,TGTGCCAGCAGCCTCGACAGGGACGGAAACACCACATATTTT,CASSLDRDGNTTYF
-,TRBJ2-2,TRBV7-8,-,TGTGCCAGCAGCTCAAGGGACTTTACGACCGGGGAGCTGTTTTTT,CASSSRDFTTGELFF
-,TRBJ1-2,TRBV19,few,TGTGCCAGTAGTCGTTCATCCGGGACGGCGGCTGGCTACACCTTC,CASSRSSGTAAGYTF
-,TRBJ2-7,TRBV20-1,many,TGCAGTGCTAGAGATCCGCAGGCTAAGGGAGTGATGGAGCAGTACTTC,CSARDPQAKGVMEQYF
TRBD2,TRBJ2-5,TRBV20-1,few,TGCAGTGCTGCCGCGGGGGTGATCGGGACCCAGTACTTC,CSAAAGVIGTQYF